Listed here are 19 T cell receptor beta chains from one sample, sequenced in a study of monozygotic twins with inflammatory bowel disease. From the 5' RACE reads, TCRdb lists one entry per CDR3 protein and no DNA. Recorded here are around 220,000 distinct CDR3 sequences; the top ten clones represent roughly 7.7%. The specimen sequenced was blood. The source is a human donor with ulcerative colitis or Crohn's disease, or a healthy co-twin of an affected twin (not recorded which).

The V and J genes are TRBV19 and TRBJ2-7; TCRdb's D gene call, TRBD1, goes unchecked for lack of DNA. This CDR3 comprises 15 residues. In germline, CDR1 is LNHDA, CDR2 SQIVND (reference sequence). CDR3 residues: CASSALEAGEREQYF.

This sequence joins TRBV27 and TRBJ2-7; TCRdb's assignment of TRBD1 cannot be checked, as there is no DNA. Germline lookup yields CDR1 MNHEY and CDR2 SMNVEV (reference sequence). The CDR3 length is 14 residues. The CDR3 here is CASSFQGINYEQYF.

The rearrangement uses TRBV20-1 and TRBJ2-1; with no DNA, the TCRdb D assignment of TRBD1 cannot be verified. This CDR3 has 15 residues. Germline assignment: CDR1 DFQATT and CDR2 SNEGSKA (reference sequence). The CDR3 region is CSARKGAPLGNEQFF.

V is TRBV6-1 and J is TRBJ1-5; the TRBD1 assignment by TCRdb is unverifiable without DNA. The CDR3 sequence is 15 residues long. Germline V lookup: CDR1 MNHNS, CDR2 SASEGT. The CDR3 reads CASSQTASGNQPQHF.

The chain carries TRBV12-3 or TRBV12-4 and TRBJ1-3; the TCRdb call, TRBD1, lacks DNA for checking. The CDR3 covers 12 residues. The CDR3 loop is CATQGVGNTIYF.

The rearrangement uses TRBV7-7 and TRBJ2-3; no DNA is available, so the TRBD2 call from TCRdb remains unchecked. Germline loops: CDR1 SSHAT, CDR2 FNYEAQ (reference sequence). The CDR3 consists of 15 residues. The CDR3: CASSTGTSHTDTQYF.

V and J are TRBV30 and TRBJ2-7; with no DNA, the TCRdb D assignment of TRBD1 cannot be verified. The CDR3 sequence is 13 residues long. Germline CDR1 is GTSNPN and CDR2 is SVGIG (reference sequence). This CDR3 reads CAWSGDSTYEQYF.

The chain couples TRBV6-5 to TRBJ2-1; TCRdb reports TRBD2, a call that lacks DNA to check it against. Looked up from germline, CDR1 is MNHEY and CDR2 is SVGAGI. The CDR3 runs 16 residues. CDR3 sequence reads: CASSYSMSGVWNEQFF.

The chain joins TRBV5-1 to TRBJ1-1; TCRdb gives TRBD1 as the D gene, but with no DNA this cannot be confirmed. The CDR3 consists of 14 residues. The germline CDR1 and CDR2 sequences are SGHRS and YFSETQ. CDR3 sequence reads: CASSRDNMNTEAFF.

The chain couples TRBV29-1 to TRBJ2-3; absent DNA, TCRdb's TRBD2 call cannot be checked. In germline, CDR1 is SQVTM, CDR2 ANQGSEA. This CDR3 has 15 amino acids. The CDR3 reads CSVRTSGVSTDTQYF.

The CDR3: CASSDSLNQPQHF. The chain recombines TRBV12-3 or TRBV12-4 with TRBJ1-5; TCRdb reports TRBD1, a call that lacks DNA to check it against. CDR3 length: 13 amino acids.

The chain couples TRBV30 to TRBJ1-3. The CDR3 is 12 amino acids. The V gene's germline CDR1 is GTSNPN and CDR2 SVGIG (reference sequence). Here the CDR3 reads CAWSPNSNTIYF.

This chain uses TRBV5-5 with TRBJ2-3; with no DNA, the TCRdb D assignment of TRBD1 cannot be verified. Germline CDR1 SGHKS, CDR2 YYEKEE (reference sequence). This CDR3 has 15 residues. CDR3 residues: CASSALQGASDTQYF.

The genes are TRBV15 and TRBJ2-3; there is no DNA to check the TCRdb D call of TRBD2. Germline lookup yields CDR1 LNHNV and CDR2 YYDKDF (reference sequence). CDR3 length: 16 residues. The CDR3 reads CATSRELAGGGDTQYF. The full variable domain, its missing parts supplied by reference TRBV15 and TRBJ2-3, is DAMVIQNPRYQVTQFGKPVTLSCSQTLNHNVMYWYQQKSSQAPKLLFHYYDKDFNNEADTPDNFQSRRPNTSFCFLDIRSPGLGDTAMYLCATSRELAGGGDTQYFGPGTRLTVL.

CDR3 residues: CASSFSGDRAGTQYF. This chain links TRBV5-1 with TRBJ2-3; TCRdb gives TRBD1 as the D gene, but with no DNA this cannot be confirmed. Germline loops: CDR1 SGHRS, CDR2 YFSETQ. The CDR3 spans 15 residues.

The rearrangement uses TRBV9 and TRBJ2-5; TCRdb selects TRBD2, and the lack of DNA leaves this call unchecked. Germline lookup yields CDR1 SGDLS and CDR2 YYNGEE. This CDR3 is built from 15 residues. The CDR3 loop is CASSASPSGTETQYF. Full variable domain (remainder filled in from reference TRBV9 and TRBJ2-5): DSGVTQTPKHLITATGQRVTLRCSPRSGDLSVYWYQQSLDQGLQFLIQYYNGEERAKGNILERFSAQQFPDLHSELNLSSLELGDSALYFCASSASPSGTETQYFGPGTRLLVL.

This rearrangement joins TRBV20-1 to TRBJ2-2; TCRdb lists TRBD2, though no DNA is available to test this call. Per germline, CDR1 DFQATT and CDR2 SNEGSKA (reference sequence). The CDR3 is made up of 16 amino acids. CDR3 protein: CSATNIGRTSTGELFF.

This chain uses TRBV7-9 with TRBJ1-6. This CDR3 comprises 15 residues. CDR1 and CDR2 from the germline V gene are SEHNR and FQNEAQ (reference sequence). The chain's CDR3 is CASSLGTADNSPLHF. The entire variable domain, with the rest obtained from reference TRBV7-9 and TRBJ1-6, is as follows: DTGVSQNPRHKITKRGQNVTFRCDPISEHNRLYWYRQTLGQGPEFLTYFQNEAQLEKSRLLSDRFSAERPKGSFSTLEIQRTEQGDSAMYLCASSLGTADNSPLHFGNGTRLTVT.

The chain couples TRBV5-4 to TRBJ1-2; the D call of TRBD1 rests on TCRdb alone, since no DNA is present to check it. CDR1 and CDR2 (germline): SGHNT, YYREEE (reference sequence). CDR3 length: 13 residues. The CDR3 reads CASSPQGANGYTF. Combining the CDR3 with reference TRBV5-4 and TRBJ1-2 gives the whole variable domain ETGVTQSPTHLIKTRGQQVTLRCSSQSGHNTVSWYQQALGQGPQFIFQYYREEENGRGNFPPRFSGLQFPNYSSELNVNALELDDSALYLCASSPQGANGYTFGSGTRLTVV.